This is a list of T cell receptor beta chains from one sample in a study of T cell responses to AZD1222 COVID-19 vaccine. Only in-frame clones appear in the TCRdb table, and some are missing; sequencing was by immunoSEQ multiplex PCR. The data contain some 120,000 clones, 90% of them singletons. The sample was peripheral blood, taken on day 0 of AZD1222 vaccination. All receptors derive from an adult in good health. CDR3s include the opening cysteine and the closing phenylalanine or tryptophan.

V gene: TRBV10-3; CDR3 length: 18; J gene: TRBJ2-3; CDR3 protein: CAISESTAGASRRDTQYF
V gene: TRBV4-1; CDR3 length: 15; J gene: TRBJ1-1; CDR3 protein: CASSPTDSRNTEAFF
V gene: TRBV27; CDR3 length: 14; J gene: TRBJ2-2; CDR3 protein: CASSLSQGVGELFF
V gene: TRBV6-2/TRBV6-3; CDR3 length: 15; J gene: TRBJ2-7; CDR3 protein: CASSYWQGASYEQYF
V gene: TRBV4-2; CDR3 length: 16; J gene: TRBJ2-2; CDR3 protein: CASSQEPGGVTGELFF
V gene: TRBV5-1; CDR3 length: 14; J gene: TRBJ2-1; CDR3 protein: CASSWRDSENEQFF
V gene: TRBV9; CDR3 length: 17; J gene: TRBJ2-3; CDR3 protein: CASSVRVLASGRDTQYF
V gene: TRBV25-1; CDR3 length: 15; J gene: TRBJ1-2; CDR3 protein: CASSEFKGAGYGYTF
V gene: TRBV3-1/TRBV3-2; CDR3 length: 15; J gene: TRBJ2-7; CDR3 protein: CASSYRFRSAYEQYF
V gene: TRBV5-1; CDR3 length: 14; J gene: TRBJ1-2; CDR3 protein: CASRAGQSREGYTF
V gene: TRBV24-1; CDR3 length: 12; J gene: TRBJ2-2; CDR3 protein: CATSVRTGRLFF
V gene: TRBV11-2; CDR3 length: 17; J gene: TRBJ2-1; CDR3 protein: CASSSVPGTTKSHEQFF
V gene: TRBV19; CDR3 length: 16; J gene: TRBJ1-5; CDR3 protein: CASSPGRIGSNQPQHF
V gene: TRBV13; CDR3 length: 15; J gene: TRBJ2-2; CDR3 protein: CASSHRTGVTGELFF
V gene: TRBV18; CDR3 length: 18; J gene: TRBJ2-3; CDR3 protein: CASSPLRGGRASTDTQYF
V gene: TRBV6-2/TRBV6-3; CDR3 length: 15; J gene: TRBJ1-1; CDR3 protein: CASSSPGRPNTEAFF
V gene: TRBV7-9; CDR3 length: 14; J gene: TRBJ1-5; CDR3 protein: CASSLGGVNQPQHF
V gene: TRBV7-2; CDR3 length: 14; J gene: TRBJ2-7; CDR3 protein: CASSSILPRDEQYF
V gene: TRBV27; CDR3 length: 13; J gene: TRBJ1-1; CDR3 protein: CASIPWQGSGAFF
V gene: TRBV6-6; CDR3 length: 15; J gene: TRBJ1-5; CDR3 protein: CASSSADRLHQPQHF
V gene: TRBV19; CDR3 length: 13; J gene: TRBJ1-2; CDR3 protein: CASSEDRDYGYTF
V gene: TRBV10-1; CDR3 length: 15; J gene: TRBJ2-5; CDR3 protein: CASSESRSLQETQYF
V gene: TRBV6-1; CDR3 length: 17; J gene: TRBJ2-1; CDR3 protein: CASSEFLGQPNYNEQFF
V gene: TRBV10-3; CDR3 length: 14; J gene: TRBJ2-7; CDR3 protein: CAITPDRLSYEQYF
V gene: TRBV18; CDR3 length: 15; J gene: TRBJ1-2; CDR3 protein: CASSPGADGNYGYTF
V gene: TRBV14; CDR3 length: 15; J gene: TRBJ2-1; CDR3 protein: CASSALAGAYNEQFF
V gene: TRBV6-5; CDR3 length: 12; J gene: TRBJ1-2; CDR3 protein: CASSYRGYGYTF
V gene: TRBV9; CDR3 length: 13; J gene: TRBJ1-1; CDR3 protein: CASSPEVYTEAFF
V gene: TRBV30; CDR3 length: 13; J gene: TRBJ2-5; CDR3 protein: CAWSWLFGETQYF
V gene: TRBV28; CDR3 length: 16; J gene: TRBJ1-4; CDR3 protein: CASSLTPGRNNEKLFF
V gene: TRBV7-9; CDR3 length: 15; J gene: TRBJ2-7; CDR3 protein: CASSYSGIPYYEQYF
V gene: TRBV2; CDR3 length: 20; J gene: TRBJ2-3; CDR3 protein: CASSEAPHGLAGVDTDTQYF
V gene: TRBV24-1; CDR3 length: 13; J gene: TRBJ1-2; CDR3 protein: CATSDLQSYGYTF
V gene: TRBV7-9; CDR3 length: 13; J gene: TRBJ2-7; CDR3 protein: CASSLGPGGEQYF
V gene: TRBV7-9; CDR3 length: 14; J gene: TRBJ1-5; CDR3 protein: CASSLEGYDQPQHF
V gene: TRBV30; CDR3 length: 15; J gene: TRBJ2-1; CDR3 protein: CAWRSGLVTYNEQFF
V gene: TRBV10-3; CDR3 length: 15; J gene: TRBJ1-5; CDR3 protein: CAISGDRGPGQPQHF
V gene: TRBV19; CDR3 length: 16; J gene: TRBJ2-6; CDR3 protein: CASSISGDSGANVLTF
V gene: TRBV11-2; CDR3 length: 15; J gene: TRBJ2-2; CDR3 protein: CASSFRELLRGELFF
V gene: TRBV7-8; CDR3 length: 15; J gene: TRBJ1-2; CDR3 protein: CASSPGRGPNYGYTF
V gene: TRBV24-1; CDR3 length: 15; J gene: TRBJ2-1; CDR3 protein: CATSKTGSSYNEQFF
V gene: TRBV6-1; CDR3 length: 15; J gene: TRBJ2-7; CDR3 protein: CASSENWGGYYEQYF
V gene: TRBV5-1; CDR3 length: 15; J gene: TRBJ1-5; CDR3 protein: CASSLGTGPHQPQHF
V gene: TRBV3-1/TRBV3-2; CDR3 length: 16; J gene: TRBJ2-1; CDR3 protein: CASSLQAGGRYNEQFF
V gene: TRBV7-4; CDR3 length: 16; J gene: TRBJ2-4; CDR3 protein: CASSVRERRPKNIQYF
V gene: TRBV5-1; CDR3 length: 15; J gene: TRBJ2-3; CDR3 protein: CASSPRTTSTDTQYF
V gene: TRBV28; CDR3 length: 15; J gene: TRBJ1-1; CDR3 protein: CASSPPDQVDTEAFF
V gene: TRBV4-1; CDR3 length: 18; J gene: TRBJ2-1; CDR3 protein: CASSQAIPGLAGGNEQFF
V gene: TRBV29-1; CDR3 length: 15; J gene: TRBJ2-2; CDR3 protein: CSVFLRGGYTGELFF
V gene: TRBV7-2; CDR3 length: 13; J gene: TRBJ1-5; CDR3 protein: CASSYNLGTGLHF
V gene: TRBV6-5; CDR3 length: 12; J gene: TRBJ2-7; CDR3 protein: CASSGPSYEQYF
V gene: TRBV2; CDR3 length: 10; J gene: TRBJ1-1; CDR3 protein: CASSGTEAFF
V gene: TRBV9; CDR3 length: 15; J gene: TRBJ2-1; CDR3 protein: CASSARGQLRDEQFF
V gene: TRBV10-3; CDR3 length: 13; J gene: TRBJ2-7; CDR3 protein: CAISVGGSYEQYF
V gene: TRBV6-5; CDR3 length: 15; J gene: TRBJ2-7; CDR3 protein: CASSYQPGGDYEQYF
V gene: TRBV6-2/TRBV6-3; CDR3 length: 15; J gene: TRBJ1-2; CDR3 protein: CASSYPRTGGNGYTF
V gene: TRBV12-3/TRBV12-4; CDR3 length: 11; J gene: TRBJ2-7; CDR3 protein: CASSSFRVLYF
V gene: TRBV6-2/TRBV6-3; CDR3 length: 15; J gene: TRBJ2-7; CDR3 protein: CASSYQSGSLSEQYF
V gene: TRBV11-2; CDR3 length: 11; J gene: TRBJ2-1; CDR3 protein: CASSPYNEQFF